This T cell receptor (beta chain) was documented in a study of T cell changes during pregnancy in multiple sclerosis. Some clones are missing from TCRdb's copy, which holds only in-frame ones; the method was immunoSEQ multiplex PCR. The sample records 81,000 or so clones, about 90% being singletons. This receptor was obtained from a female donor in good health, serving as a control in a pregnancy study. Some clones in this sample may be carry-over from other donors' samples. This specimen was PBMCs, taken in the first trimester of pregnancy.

In DNA, the CDR3 is TGTGCCAGCAGCTTAGGGACAGGGTATGGAGAGACCCAGTACTTC. Its protein is CASSLGTGYGETQYF. The rearrangement joins TRBV7-6 to TRBJ2-5, with 8 bases identical to TRBD1. The ends lost 1 base at V and 4 bases at J; junction bases unmatched: 5. Germline V gene lookup returns CDR1 SGHVS and CDR2 FNYEAQ. The CDR3 runs to 15 residues.